This entry concerns a single TCR beta chain. Its antigen is not identified. The sample belongs to a study of beta chain features in type 1 diabetes. Study-level points and caveats: Patients' naive, central memory and Treg TCRB repertoires seemed closer to one another than those of healthy donors. TCRB CDR3s from Type 1 diabetes patients were moderately but significantly shorter in all four CD4+ subsets. Individuals with type 1 diabetes displayed fewer insertions and more deletions at VDJ junctions. Equally in patients and controls, shorter templates might have been favored by PCR.

Reverse transcription of all isolated RNA meant that expressed TCRB transcripts were sequenced. Sequencing used immunoSEQ multiplex PCR; TCRdb keeps in-frame clones, though not all of them. The data contain more than 250,000 clones, roughly 20% of them seen just once; the ten biggest clones take up 0.028%. This TCR was sampled from a woman between 40 and 50 years old with type 1 diabetes. Sequencing input: naive CD4+ T cells from blood.

This CDR3 reads CASSRTGDSYEQYF. CDR3 sequence (DNA): TGTGCCAGCAGCCGGACAGGCGACTCCTACGAGCAGTACTTC. This chain connects TRBV11-3 to TRBJ2-7; TRBD1 matches 7 bases. There are 14 residues in the CDR3. V shed 5 bases, J shed 0 bases, and the junction held 4 bases outside the gene matches. CDR1 is SGHNT, CDR2 YENEEA, per germline. Full variable domain (outside the CDR3, taken from reference TRBV11-3 and TRBJ2-7): EAGVVQSPRYKIIEKKQPVAFWCNPISGHNTLYWYLQNLGQGPELLIRYENEEAVDDSQLPKDRFSAERLKGVDSTLKIQPAELGDSAVYLCASSRTGDSYEQYFGPGTRLTVT.